The rows below give T cell receptor beta chains drawn from one sample of a study of cytomegalovirus exposure and HLA in healthy donors. Here immunoSEQ multiplex PCR was the method, and the copy in TCRdb shows in-frame clones only, minus some. This sample has about 180,000 clones, with 60% to 80% found just once. Sequenced input: PBMCs. These TCRs come from a middle-aged man in good health and CMV-seropositive. Each CDR3 is given with its conserved first and last residue. D genes are given only for firm matches. The listing skips clone size in some rows; elsewhere it reads once, few, many or a size class.

TRBV4-1	16	TRBD1	TRBJ1-2	-	CASSQDRDRRSNGYTF	TGCGCCAGCAGCCAAGATCGGGACAGGAGATCGAATGGCTACACCTTC
TRBV9	16	-	TRBJ1-4	-	CASSGQVGGIGEKLFF	TGTGCCAGCAGCGGCCAGGTTGGGGGGATTGGCGAAAAACTGTTTTTT
TRBV5-6	16	TRBD2	TRBJ2-1	-	CASSSSGRTSYNEQFF	TGTGCCAGCAGTTCAAGCGGGAGAACTTCCTACAATGAGCAGTTCTTC
TRBV4-2	16	TRBD2	TRBJ2-5	-	CASSQVVLAVQETQYF	TGTGCCAGCAGCCAAGTCGTCCTAGCGGTCCAAGAGACCCAGTACTTC
TRBV7-9	16	TRBD2	TRBJ2-1	-	CASSLAPSGSVGEQFF	TGTGCCAGCAGCTTGGCCCCTAGCGGGAGTGTCGGTGAGCAGTTCTTC
TRBV7-7	13	-	TRBJ2-1	-	CASSLAPVSEQFF	TGTGCCAGCAGCTTAGCGCCAGTAAGTGAGCAGTTCTTC
TRBV5-1	15	-	TRBJ2-7	-	CASSWDTQDSYEQYF	TGCGCCAGCAGCTGGGATACACAGGACTCCTACGAGCAGTACTTC
TRBV5-1	14	TRBD1	TRBJ2-2	-	CASSQGAYTGELFF	TGCGCCAGCAGTCAGGGGGCTTACACCGGGGAGCTGTTTTTT
TRBV6-5	15	TRBD2	TRBJ2-7	few	CASSHQRREGYEQYF	TGTGCCAGCAGTCACCAGCGGAGGGAGGGATACGAGCAGTACTTC
TRBV5-6	15	TRBD1	TRBJ2-3	few	CASILERTGIDTQYF	TGTGCCAGCATCCTGGAGAGGACAGGGATAGATACGCAGTATTTT
TRBV7-2	17	TRBD2	TRBJ2-1	-	CASSLAGGLAGYNEQFF	TGTGCCAGCAGCTTAGCGGGCGGACTAGCGGGCTACAATGAGCAGTTCTTC
TRBV28	15	-	TRBJ2-7	-	CASRSSGPVSYEQYF	TGTGCCAGCAGAAGTAGCGGCCCGGTTTCCTACGAGCAGTACTTC
TRBV14	16	TRBD1	TRBJ1-1	-	CASRLTGGVMNTEAFF	TGTGCCAGCAGACTGACAGGGGGCGTCATGAACACTGAAGCTTTCTTT
TRBV6-6	15	TRBD2	TRBJ2-3	few	CASSSVSGNTDTQYF	TGTGCCAGCAGTTCAGTTAGCGGGAACACAGATACGCAGTATTTT
TRBV19	15	TRBD2	TRBJ2-5	few	CASKGLAGGEETQYF	TGTGCCAGTAAGGGACTAGCGGGAGGGGAAGAGACCCAGTACTTC
TRBV6-5	11	TRBD1	TRBJ1-2	-	CASSSPKGTAF	TGTGCCAGCAGTTCCCCCAAGGGGACAGCCTTC
TRBV6-6	14	TRBD1	TRBJ1-1	-	CASSQQGKWTEAFF	TGTGCCAGCAGTCAACAGGGGAAGTGGACTGAAGCTTTCTTT
TRBV2	16	TRBD2	TRBJ2-7	-	CASSKSELAGVNEQYF	TGTGCCAGCAGTAAAAGCGAACTAGCGGGAGTCAACGAGCAGTACTTC
TRBV7-3	15	TRBD2	TRBJ2-1	-	CASSPPGTSVNEQFF	TGTGCCAGCAGCCCCCCGGGGACTAGCGTAAATGAGCAGTTCTTC
TRBV5-1	16	TRBD1	TRBJ1-1	-	CASSLRTGGANTEAFF	TGCGCCAGCAGCCTACGGACAGGGGGTGCGAACACTGAAGCTTTCTTT
TRBV7-3	12	TRBD1	TRBJ2-1	-	CASSLTGNEQFF	TGTGCCAGCAGCCTGACAGGGAATGAGCAGTTCTTC
TRBV27	17	TRBD2	TRBJ2-7	-	CASSLLRGTSGHYEQYF	TGTGCCAGCAGTTTACTCCGTGGGACTAGCGGACACTACGAGCAGTACTTC
TRBV19	17	-	TRBJ2-6	once	CASSIGQGRSGANVLTF	TGTGCCAGTAGTATAGGGCAGGGTAGGTCTGGGGCCAACGTCCTGACTTTC
TRBV20-1	11	TRBD1	TRBJ1-2	once	CSAGQGHGYTF	TGCAGTGCTGGACAGGGGCATGGCTACACCTTC
TRBV7-6	16	TRBD2	TRBJ2-5	-	CASSLAGLAGQETQYF	TGTGCCAGCAGCTTAGCGGGACTAGCGGGACAAGAGACCCAGTACTTC
TRBV13	16	-	TRBJ2-7	-	CASSSRWSAGSYEQYF	TGTGCCAGCAGCTCCCGATGGAGCGCGGGGTCCTACGAGCAGTACTTC
TRBV28	15	TRBD1	TRBJ2-7	-	CASSLSGGGFREQYF	TGTGCCAGCAGTTTATCAGGGGGCGGATTTCGCGAGCAGTACTTC
TRBV5-4	15	-	TRBJ1-1	-	CASSLGYRENTEAFF	TGTGCCAGCAGCTTGGGGTACAGGGAGAACACTGAAGCTTTCTTT
TRBV30	16	TRBD1	TRBJ1-2	-	CAWSVSGTAANYGYTF	TGTGCCTGGAGTGTATCAGGGACAGCAGCGAACTATGGCTACACCTTC
TRBV5-1	16	-	TRBJ1-1	-	CASSLNGSPGNTEAFF	TGCGCCAGCAGCTTGAATGGCAGCCCGGGAAACACTGAAGCTTTCTTT
TRBV2	17	TRBD2	TRBJ2-1	-	CASSPTPGGPGNNEQFF	TGTGCCAGCAGCCCAACCCCGGGAGGGCCGGGGAACAATGAGCAGTTCTTC
TRBV29-1	12	-	TRBJ2-5	-	CSAADWEETQYF	TGCAGCGCAGCGGACTGGGAAGAGACCCAGTACTTC